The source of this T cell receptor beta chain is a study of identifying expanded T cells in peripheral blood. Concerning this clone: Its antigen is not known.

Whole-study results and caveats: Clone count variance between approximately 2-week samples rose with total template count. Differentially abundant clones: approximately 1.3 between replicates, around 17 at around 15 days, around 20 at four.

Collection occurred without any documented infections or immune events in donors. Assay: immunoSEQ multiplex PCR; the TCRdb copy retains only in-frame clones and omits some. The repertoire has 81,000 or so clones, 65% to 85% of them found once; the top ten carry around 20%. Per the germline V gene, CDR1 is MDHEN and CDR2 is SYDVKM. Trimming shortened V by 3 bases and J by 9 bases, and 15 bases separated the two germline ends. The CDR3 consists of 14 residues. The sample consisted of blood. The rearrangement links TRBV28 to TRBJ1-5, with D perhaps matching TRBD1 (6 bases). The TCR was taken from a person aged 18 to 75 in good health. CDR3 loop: CASSLARGTGPQHF. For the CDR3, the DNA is TGTGCCAGCAGTTTGGCCAGGGGCACAGGGCCCCAGCATTTT.